This T cell receptor (beta chain) is drawn from a study of PD-L1 blockade in urothelial cancer. At the level of the study: Starting in the mid-2010s, patients were given atezolizumab (1,200 mg intravenously every 3 weeks). Male sex and bladder-origin urothelial cancer were recorded for about 85% of the roughly 30 patients. Blood yielded a median of around 150,000 T cells per sample.

Germline V lookup: CDR1 SGHRS, CDR2 YFSETQ. The V and J ends lost 2 bases and 7 bases respectively, with 12 bases between them. The CDR3 sequence is 13 residues long. Each patient gave between 1 and 8 samples, pretreatment and on-treatment. Using immunoSEQ multiplex PCR, the repertoire was profiled, and TCRdb retains in-frame clones only, with some absent. This sample yields just under 45,000 clones, of which around 89% are seen a single time; approximately 14% belongs to the top ten. This receptor was obtained from a woman between 55 and 75 years old with urothelial cancer. This chain joins TRBV5-1 and TRBJ1-1; TRBD1 is a possible D gene (6 bases). This material consisted of PBMCs, taken around atezolizumab (anti-PD-L1) treatment. This CDR3 reads CASSFSGTSEAFF. Written as DNA, the CDR3 is TGCGCCAGCAGCTTTTCCGGGACAAGTGAAGCTTTCTTT.